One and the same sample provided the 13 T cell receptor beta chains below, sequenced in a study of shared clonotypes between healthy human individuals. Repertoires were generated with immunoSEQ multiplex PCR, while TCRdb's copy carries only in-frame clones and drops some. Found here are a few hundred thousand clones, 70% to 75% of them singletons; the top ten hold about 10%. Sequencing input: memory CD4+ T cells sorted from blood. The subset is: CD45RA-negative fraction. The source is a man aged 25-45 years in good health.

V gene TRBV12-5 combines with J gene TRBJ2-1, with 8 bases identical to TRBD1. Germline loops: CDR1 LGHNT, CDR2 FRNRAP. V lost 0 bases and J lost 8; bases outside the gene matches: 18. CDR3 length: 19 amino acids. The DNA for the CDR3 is TGTGCTAGTGGTTTGGTACGTTTCAGGGGGCAAGTAGAGTCCTATGAGCAGTTCTTC. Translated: CASGLVRFRGQVESYEQFF.

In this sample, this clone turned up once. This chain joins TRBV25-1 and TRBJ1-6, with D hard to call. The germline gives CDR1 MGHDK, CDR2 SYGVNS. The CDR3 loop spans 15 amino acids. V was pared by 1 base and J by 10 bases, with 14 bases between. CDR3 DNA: TGTGCCAGCAGTGAATCCCATGGGGTCCTGTCACCCCTCCACTTT. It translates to CASSESHGVLSPLHF.

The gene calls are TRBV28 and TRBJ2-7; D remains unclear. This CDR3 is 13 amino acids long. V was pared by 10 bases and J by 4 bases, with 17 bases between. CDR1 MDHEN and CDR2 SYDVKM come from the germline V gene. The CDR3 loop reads CATLEPVLYEQYF. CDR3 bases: TGTGCCACCCTCGAACCCGTACTATACGAGCAGTACTTC.

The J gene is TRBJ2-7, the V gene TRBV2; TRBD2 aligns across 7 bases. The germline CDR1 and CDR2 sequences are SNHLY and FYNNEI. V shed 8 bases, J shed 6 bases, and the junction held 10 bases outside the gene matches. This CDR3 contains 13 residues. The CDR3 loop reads CASAAGVESEQYF. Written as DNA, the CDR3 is TGTGCCAGCGCGGCGGGAGTTGAGTCCGAGCAGTACTTC.

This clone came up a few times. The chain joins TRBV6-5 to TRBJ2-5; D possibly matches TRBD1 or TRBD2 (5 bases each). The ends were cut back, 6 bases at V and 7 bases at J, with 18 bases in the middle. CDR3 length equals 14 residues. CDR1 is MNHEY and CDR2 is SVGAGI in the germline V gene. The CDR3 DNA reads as TGTGCCAGCAGGTCTTCCGGGACGCTCGGGACCCAGTACTTC. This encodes CASRSSGTLGTQYF.

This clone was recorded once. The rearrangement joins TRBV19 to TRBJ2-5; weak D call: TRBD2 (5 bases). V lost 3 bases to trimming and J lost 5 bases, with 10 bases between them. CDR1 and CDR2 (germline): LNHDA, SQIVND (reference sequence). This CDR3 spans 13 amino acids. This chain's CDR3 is CASSIRDGETQYF. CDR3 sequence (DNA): TGTGCCAGTAGTATTCGGGATGGGGAGACCCAGTACTTC.

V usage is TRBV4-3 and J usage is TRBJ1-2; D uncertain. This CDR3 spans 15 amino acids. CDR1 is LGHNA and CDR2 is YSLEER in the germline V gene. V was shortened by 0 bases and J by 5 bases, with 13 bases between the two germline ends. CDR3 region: CASSQERRVEYGYTF. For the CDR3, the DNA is TGCGCCAGCAGCCAAGAGCGAAGGGTGGAGTATGGCTACACCTTC.

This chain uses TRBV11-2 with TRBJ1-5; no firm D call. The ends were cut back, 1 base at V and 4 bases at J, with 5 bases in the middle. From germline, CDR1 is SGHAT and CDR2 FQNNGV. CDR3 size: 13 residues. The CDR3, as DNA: TGTGCCAGCAGCTTAGTCAGGAATCAGCCCCAGCATTTT. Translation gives CASSLVRNQPQHF.

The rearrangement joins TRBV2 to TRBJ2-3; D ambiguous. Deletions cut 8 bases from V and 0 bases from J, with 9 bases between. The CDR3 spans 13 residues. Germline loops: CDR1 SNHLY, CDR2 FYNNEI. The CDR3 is CASCRRSTDTQYF. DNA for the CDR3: TGTGCCAGCTGCCGCCGTAGCACAGATACGCAGTATTTT.

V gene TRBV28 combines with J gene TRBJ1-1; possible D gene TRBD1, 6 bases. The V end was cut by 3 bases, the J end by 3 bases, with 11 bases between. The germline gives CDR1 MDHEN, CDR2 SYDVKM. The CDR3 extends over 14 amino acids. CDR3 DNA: TGTGCCAGCAGTTTGCTATCAGGGGACACTGAAGCTTTCTTT. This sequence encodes CASSLLSGDTEAFF.

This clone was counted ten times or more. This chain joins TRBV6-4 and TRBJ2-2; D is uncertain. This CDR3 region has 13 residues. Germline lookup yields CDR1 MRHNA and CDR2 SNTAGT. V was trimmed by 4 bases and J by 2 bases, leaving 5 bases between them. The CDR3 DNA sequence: TGTGCCAGCAGTGTGAGCAACACCGGGGAGCTGTTTTTT. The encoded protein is CASSVSNTGELFF.

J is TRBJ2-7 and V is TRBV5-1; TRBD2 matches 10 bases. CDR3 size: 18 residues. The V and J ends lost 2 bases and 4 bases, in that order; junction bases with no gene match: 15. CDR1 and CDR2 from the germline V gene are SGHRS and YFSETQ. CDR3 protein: CASSFPSGSYGDSYEQYF. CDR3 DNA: TGCGCCAGCAGCTTCCCTAGCGGGAGTTACGGCGACTCTTACGAGCAGTACTTC.

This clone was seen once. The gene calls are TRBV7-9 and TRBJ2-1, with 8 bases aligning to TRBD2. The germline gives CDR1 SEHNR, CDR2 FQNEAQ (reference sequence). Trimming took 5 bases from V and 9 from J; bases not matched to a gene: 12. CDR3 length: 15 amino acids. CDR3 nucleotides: TGTGCCAGCAGCATAAGGTCGGGACTAGGGGTTGAGCAGTTCTTC. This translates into CASSIRSGLGVEQFF.